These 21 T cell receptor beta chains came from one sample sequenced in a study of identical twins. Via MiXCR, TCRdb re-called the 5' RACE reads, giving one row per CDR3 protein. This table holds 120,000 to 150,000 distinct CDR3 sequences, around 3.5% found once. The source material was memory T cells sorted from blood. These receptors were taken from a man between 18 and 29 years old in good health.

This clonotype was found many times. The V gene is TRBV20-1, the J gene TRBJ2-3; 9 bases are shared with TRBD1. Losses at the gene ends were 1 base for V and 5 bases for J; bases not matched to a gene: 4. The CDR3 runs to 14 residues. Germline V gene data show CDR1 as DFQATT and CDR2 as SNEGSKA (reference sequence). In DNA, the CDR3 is TGCAGTGCTAGAGCCGGGACAGGGAGAGATACGCAGTATTTT. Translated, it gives CSARAGTGRDTQYF.

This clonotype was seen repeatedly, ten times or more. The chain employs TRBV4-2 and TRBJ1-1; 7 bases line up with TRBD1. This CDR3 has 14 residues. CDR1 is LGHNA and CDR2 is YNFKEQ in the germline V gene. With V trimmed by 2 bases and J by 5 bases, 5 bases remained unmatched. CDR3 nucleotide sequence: TGTGCCAGCAGCCAACCAACAGGGGATACTGAAGCTTTCTTT. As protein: CASSQPTGDTEAFF.

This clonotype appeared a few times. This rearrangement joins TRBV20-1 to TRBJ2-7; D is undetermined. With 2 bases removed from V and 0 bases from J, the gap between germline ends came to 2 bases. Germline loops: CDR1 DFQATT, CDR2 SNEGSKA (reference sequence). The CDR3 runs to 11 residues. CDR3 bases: TGCAGTGCTAGAAACTCCTACGAGCAGTACGTC. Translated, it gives CSARNSYEQYV.

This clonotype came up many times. The chain's CDR3 is CASSPPLRGEQYF. CDR3 bases: TGTGCCAGCTCACCCCCTCTTCGGGGCGAGCAGTACTTC. The chain employs TRBV18 and TRBJ2-7; D is perhaps TRBD2 (5 bases). CDR3 length equals 13 residues. In germline, CDR1 is KGHSH, CDR2 LQKENI. V lost 3 bases to trimming and J lost 6 bases, with 12 bases between them.

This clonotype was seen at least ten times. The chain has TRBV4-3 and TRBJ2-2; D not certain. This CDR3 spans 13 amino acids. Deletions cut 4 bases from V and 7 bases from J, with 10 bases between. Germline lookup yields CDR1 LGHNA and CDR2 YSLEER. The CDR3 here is CASSLRSGGELFF. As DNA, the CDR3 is TGCGCCAGCAGCCTTCGTTCCGGCGGGGAGCTGTTTTTT.

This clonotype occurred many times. CDR3 nucleotide sequence: TGTGCCAGCAGTCCAACAGGGGGGGTCAAGACCCAGTACTTC. Protein product: CASSPTGGVKTQYF. V gene TRBV3-1 combines with J gene TRBJ2-5; a possible D gene is TRBD1 (8 bases). With 6 bases removed from V and 6 bases from J, the gap between germline ends came to 17 bases. The V gene's germline CDR1 is LGHDT and CDR2 YNNKEL (reference sequence). The CDR3 has 14 amino acids.

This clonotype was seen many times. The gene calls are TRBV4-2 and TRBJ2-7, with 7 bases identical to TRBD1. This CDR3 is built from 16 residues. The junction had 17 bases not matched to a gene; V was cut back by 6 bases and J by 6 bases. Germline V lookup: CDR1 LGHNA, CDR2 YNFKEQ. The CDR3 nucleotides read TGTGCCAGCAGTCCAAGCCCGCAGGGGGTTTTTGGCGAGCAGTACTTC. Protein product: CASSPSPQGVFGEQYF.

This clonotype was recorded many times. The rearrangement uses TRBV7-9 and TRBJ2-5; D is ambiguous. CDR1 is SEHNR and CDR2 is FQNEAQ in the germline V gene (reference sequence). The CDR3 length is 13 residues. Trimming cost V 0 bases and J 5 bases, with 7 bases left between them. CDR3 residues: CASSLASTETQYF. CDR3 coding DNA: TGTGCCAGCAGCTTAGCTTCCACGGAGACCCAGTACTTC.

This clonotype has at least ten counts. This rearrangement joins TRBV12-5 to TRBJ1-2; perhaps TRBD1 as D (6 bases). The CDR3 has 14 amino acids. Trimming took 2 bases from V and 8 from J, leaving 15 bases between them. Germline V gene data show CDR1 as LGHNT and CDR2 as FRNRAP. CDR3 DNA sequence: TGTGCTAGTGGTTTGTCACCCCCCGGGACAGGCTACACCTTC. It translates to CASGLSPPGTGYTF.

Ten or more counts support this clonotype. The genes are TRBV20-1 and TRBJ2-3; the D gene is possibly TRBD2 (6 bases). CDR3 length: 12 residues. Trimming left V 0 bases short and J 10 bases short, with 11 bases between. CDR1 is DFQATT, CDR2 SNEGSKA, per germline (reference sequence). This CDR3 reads CSARDGPGAQYF. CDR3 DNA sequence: TGCAGTGCTAGAGATGGACCGGGAGCGCAGTATTTT.

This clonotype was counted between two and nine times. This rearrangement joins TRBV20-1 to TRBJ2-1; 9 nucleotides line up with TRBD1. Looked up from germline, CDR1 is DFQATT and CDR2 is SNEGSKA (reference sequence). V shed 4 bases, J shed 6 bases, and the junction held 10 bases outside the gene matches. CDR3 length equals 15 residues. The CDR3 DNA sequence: TGCAGTGCTATTGCTGGGACAGGGAATGTCAATGAGCAGTTCTTC. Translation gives CSAIAGTGNVNEQFF.

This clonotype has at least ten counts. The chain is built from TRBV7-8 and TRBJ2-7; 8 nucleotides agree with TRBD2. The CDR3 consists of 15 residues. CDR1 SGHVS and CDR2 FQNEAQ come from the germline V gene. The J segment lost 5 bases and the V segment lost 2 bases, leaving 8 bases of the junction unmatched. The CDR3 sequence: CASSLFVAGTNEQYV. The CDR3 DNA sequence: TGTGCCAGCAGCTTATTTGTAGCGGGAACGAACGAGCAGTACGTC.

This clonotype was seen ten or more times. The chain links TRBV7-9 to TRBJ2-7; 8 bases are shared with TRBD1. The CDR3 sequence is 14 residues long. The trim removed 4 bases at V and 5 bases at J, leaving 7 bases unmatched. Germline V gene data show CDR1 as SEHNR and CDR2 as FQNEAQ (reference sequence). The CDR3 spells CASSSSGGLDEQYF. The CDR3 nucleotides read TGTGCCAGCAGCTCTTCAGGGGGCTTGGACGAGCAGTACTTC.

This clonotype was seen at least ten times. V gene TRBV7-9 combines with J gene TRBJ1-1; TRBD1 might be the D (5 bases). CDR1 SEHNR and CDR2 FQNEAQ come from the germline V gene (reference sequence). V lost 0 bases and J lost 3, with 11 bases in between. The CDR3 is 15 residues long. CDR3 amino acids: CASSLAQGIDTEAFF. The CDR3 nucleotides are TGTGCCAGCAGCTTAGCTCAGGGAATAGACACTGAAGCTTTCTTT.

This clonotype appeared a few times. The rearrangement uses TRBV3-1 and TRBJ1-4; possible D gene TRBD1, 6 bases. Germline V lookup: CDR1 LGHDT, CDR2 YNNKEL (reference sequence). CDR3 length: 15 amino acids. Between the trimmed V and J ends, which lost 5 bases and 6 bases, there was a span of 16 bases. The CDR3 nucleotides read TGTGCCAGCAGCTCGGCCGGGACAACCTATGAAAAACTGTTTTTT. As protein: CASSSAGTTYEKLFF.

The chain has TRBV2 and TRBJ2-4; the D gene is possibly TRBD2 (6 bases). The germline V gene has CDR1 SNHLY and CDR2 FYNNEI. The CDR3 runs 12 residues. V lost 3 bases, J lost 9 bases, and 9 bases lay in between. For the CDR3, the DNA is TGTGCCAGCAGTGAGGGACTGGCCATTCAGTACTTC. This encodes CASSEGLAIQYF. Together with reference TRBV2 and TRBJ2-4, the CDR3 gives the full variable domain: EPEVTQTPSHQVTQMGQEVILRCVPISNHLYFYWYRQILGQKVEFLVSFYNNEISEKSEIFDDQFSVERPDGSNFTLKIRSTKLEDSAMYFCASSEGLAIQYFGAGTRLSVL.

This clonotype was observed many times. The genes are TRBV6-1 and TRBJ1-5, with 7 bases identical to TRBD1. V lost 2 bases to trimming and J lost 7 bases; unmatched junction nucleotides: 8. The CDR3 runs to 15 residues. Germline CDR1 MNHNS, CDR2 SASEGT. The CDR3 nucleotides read TGTGCCAGCAGTGAAATGGGACAGCGAGGACAGCCCCAGCATTTT. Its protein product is CASSEMGQRGQPQHF.

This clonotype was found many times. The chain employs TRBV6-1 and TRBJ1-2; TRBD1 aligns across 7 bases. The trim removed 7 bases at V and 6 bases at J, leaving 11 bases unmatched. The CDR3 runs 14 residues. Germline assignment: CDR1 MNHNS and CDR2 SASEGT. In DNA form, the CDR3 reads TGTGCCAGCACCCCGGCAGGGGGGAACCATGGCTACACCTTC. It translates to CASTPAGGNHGYTF.

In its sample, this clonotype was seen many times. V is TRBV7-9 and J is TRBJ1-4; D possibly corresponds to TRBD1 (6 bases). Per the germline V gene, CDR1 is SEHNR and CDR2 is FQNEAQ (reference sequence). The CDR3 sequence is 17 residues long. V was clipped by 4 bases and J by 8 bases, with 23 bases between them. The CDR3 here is CASSSTLRVRGGEKLFF. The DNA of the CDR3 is TGTGCCAGCAGCTCTACCTTGAGGGTCAGGGGAGGAGAAAAACTGTTTTTT.

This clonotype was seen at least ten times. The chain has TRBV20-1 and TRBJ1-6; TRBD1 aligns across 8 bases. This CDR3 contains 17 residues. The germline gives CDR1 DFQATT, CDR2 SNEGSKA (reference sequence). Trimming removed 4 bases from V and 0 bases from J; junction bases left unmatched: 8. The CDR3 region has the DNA TGCAGTGCTATTAACTGGGACAGGAGCTCCTATAATTCACCCCTCCACTTT. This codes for CSAINWDRSSYNSPLHF.

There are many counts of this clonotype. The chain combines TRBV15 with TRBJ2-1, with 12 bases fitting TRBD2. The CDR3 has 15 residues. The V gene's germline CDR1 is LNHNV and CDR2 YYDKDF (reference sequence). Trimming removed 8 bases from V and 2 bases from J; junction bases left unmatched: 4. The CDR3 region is CATARTSGTYNEQFF. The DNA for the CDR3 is TGTGCCACCGCAAGGACTAGCGGGACCTACAATGAGCAGTTCTTC. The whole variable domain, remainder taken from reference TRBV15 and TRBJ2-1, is DAMVIQNPRYQVTQFGKPVTLSCSQTLNHNVMYWYQQKSSQAPKLLFHYYDKDFNNEADTPDNFQSRRPNTSFCFLDIRSPGLGDTAMYLCATARTSGTYNEQFFGPGTRLTVL.